The 29 T cell receptor beta chains given below trace back to one sample, sequenced in a study of blood T cell repertoires in COVID-19. The table came from immunoSEQ multiplex PCR; TCRdb's copy has only in-frame clones and leaves some out. The data show under 150,000 clones, approximately 91% seen once. The specimen sequenced was peripheral blood. The receptors originated from a woman in her 70s who had recovered from COVID-19.

V and J are TRBV19 and TRBJ2-7, with 8 bases aligning to TRBD1. The CDR3 sequence is 16 residues long. After removal of 4 bases from V and 2 bases from J, the junction contained 10 bases not matched to a gene. Per the germline V gene, CDR1 is LNHDA and CDR2 is SQIVND (reference sequence). The CDR3 reads CASSTPSGTGTYEQYF. CDR3 in DNA: TGTGCCAGTAGTACCCCTTCCGGGACAGGAACCTACGAGCAGTACTTC.

The gene calls are TRBV28 and TRBJ1-2; 12 positions agree with TRBD1. V was pared by 9 bases and J by 3 bases, with 5 bases of the junction left unmatched. CDR3 size: 14 residues. Germline lookup yields CDR1 MDHEN and CDR2 SYDVKM. The CDR3 DNA follows: TGTGCCAGTAGGGGGACAGGGGGCGACTATGGCTACACCTTC. Amino acid sequence: CASRGTGGDYGYTF.

This clone has a handful of counts. The J gene is TRBJ1-4, the V gene TRBV5-1, with D unclear. Trimming took off 2 bases at V and 0 bases at J, with 5 bases between the two ends. Germline assignment: CDR1 SGHRS and CDR2 YFSETQ. The length of the CDR3 is 14 residues. The CDR3 DNA is TGCGCCAGCAGCTTTCTAACAACTAATGAAAAACTGTTTTTT. Its translation is CASSFLTTNEKLFF.

The chain joins TRBV6-2 or TRBV6-3 to TRBJ1-4; 8 positions agree with TRBD1. Germline trimming cut 6 bases from V and 3 bases from J; bases unmatched to any gene: 9. Germline CDR1 reads MNHEY; CDR2 reads SVGEGT. This CDR3 is 16 amino acids long. The CDR3 sequence: CASSLGTGAANEKLFF. The CDR3 region has the DNA TGTGCCAGCAGCCTAGGGACAGGTGCCGCTAATGAAAAACTGTTTTTT.

The count of this clone is one. The rearrangement joins TRBV27 to TRBJ2-7, with D possibly being TRBD1 (5 bases). Per the germline V gene, CDR1 is MNHEY and CDR2 is SMNVEV (reference sequence). The CDR3 has 13 amino acids. The V end was cut by 3 bases, the J end by 3 bases, with 9 bases between. CDR3 residues: CASSLGQFYEQYF. DNA of the CDR3: TGTGCCAGCAGTTTGGGGCAGTTCTACGAGCAGTACTTC.

This clone was counted a single time. CDR3 in DNA: TGTGCCAGCAGTTACGGACAGGGGGCTCTGTGGACTGAAGCTTTCTTT. This sequence encodes CASSYGQGALWTEAFF. The chain couples TRBV6-2 or TRBV6-3 to TRBJ1-1; 11 bases are shared with TRBD1. The CDR3 length is 16 residues. Germline CDR1 MNHEY, CDR2 SVGEGT. V was pared by 2 bases and J by 5 bases, with 7 bases of the junction left unmatched.

The chain combines TRBV2 with TRBJ1-5; D is ambiguous. Per the germline V gene, CDR1 is SNHLY and CDR2 is FYNNEI. Trimming pared 6 bases from V and 7 bases from J, leaving 10 bases between. This CDR3 region has 12 residues. The CDR3 is CASRDEGQPQHF. The CDR3 region has the DNA TGTGCCAGCAGAGACGAGGGACAGCCCCAGCATTTT.

The chain employs TRBV28 and TRBJ2-5; D possibly corresponds to TRBD2 (5 bases). Between the trimmed V and J ends, which lost 1 base and 2 bases, there was a span of 17 bases. This CDR3 spans 17 amino acids. Germline assignment: CDR1 MDHEN and CDR2 SYDVKM. For the CDR3, the DNA is TGTGCCAGCAGTTTATACCCCGCCTTAGCGCCTCAAGAGACCCAGTACTTC. Translated: CASSLYPALAPQETQYF.

The sample holds one count of this clone. The chain couples TRBV6-2 or TRBV6-3 to TRBJ2-5; the D is unclear. In germline, CDR1 is MNHEY, CDR2 SVGEGT. This CDR3 is built from 14 residues. V was clipped by 0 bases and J by 5 bases, with 10 bases between them. Here the CDR3 reads CASSYSDSRETQYF. CDR3 bases: TGTGCCAGCAGTTACTCTGATAGTCGGGAGACCCAGTACTTC.

This clone occurred a few times. The chain uses TRBV4-3 and TRBJ1-6, with D tentatively TRBD1 (5 bases). Trimming removed 0 bases from V and 4 bases from J, with 7 bases in between. Looked up from germline, CDR1 is LGHNA and CDR2 is YSLEER. The CDR3 loop spans 15 amino acids. The CDR3 loop reads CASSQDGHYNSPLHF. CDR3 bases: TGCGCCAGCAGCCAAGACGGACATTATAATTCACCCCTCCACTTT.

V usage is TRBV5-1 and J usage is TRBJ2-1; TRBD2 matches 11 bases. The CDR3 spans 16 residues. With V trimmed by 0 bases and J by 8 bases, 7 bases remained unmatched. Germline V gene data show CDR1 as SGHRS and CDR2 as YFSETQ. This CDR3 reads CASSLGGLAETYEQFF. The CDR3 DNA reads as TGCGCCAGCAGCTTGGGGGGACTAGCGGAGACGTATGAGCAGTTCTTC.

This clone showed up just a few times. The chain has TRBV6-5 and TRBJ1-6; 9 bases are shared with TRBD1. Germline V gene sequence: CDR1 MNHEY, CDR2 SVGAGI. V trimming: 6 bases; J trimming: 7 bases; junction bases outside the gene matches: 7. This CDR3 spans 15 amino acids. For the CDR3, the DNA is TGTGCCAGCAGCCTAATGGGACAGGGAAATTCACCCCTCCACTTT. Residues: CASSLMGQGNSPLHF.

The J gene is TRBJ2-5, the V gene TRBV2, with 11 bases that match TRBD2. The CDR3 spans 13 residues. The ends lost 11 bases at V and 4 bases at J; junction bases unmatched: 6. Germline V gene lookup returns CDR1 SNHLY and CDR2 FYNNEI. DNA of the CDR3: TGTGCCGGCCTAGCGGGAGGAGGAGAGACCCAGTACTTC. Amino acid sequence: CAGLAGGGETQYF.

The V and J genes are TRBV4-1 and TRBJ2-6, with 7 positions matching TRBD1. This CDR3 spans 16 amino acids. Germline-derived CDR1 and CDR2 are MGHRA and YSYEKL. V dropped 3 bases and J dropped 0; count of bases not matched to a gene: 2. The CDR3, as DNA: TGCGCCAGCAGCCAGGACAGGCACTCTGGGGCCAACGTCCTGACTTTC. It is translated as CASSQDRHSGANVLTF.

The chain is built from TRBV5-1 and TRBJ2-7; 8 nucleotides agree with TRBD1. Germline CDR1 SGHRS, CDR2 YFSETQ. V lost 4 bases to trimming and J lost 4 bases; unmatched junction nucleotides: 7. The CDR3 consists of 14 residues. This CDR3 reads CASSPGQARYEQYF. CDR3 coding DNA: TGCGCCAGCAGCCCGGGACAGGCAAGGTACGAGCAGTACTTC.

The chain has TRBV19 and TRBJ2-3; 11 bases map to TRBD2. The CDR3 loop spans 16 amino acids. CDR1 and CDR2 from the germline V gene are LNHDA and SQIVND (reference sequence). The V and J ends lost 4 bases and 3 bases, in that order; junction bases with no gene match: 6. The CDR3 bases are TGTGCCAGTAGTACAAGACTAGCGGGACCTACAGATACGCAGTATTTT. It is translated as CASSTRLAGPTDTQYF. Filled out from reference TRBV19 and TRBJ2-3, the complete variable domain reads DGGITQSPKYLFRKEGQNVTLSCEQNLNHDAMYWYRQDPGQGLRLIYYSQIVNDFQKGDIAEGYSVSREKKESFPLTVTSAQKNPTAFYLCASSTRLAGPTDTQYFGPGTRLTVL.

The chain joins TRBV4-2 to TRBJ2-3; TRBD2 matches 10 bases. V was clipped by 1 base and J by 6 bases; unmatched bases: 4. The CDR3 totals 15 residues. Per the germline V gene, CDR1 is LGHNA and CDR2 is YNFKEQ. The CDR3 DNA reads as TGTGCCAGCAGCCAAGTAGCGGGGGGTGTGGATACGCAGTATTTT. Translated, it gives CASSQVAGGVDTQYF.

This chain connects TRBV11-2 to TRBJ2-3, with D tentatively TRBD2 (6 bases). Germline loops: CDR1 SGHAT, CDR2 FQNNGV. There are 17 residues in the CDR3. V was cut by 0 bases and J by 1 base, with 14 bases left in between. In DNA form, the CDR3 reads TGTGCCAGCAGCTTAGAACCAGGGCGGGATGGCACAGATACGCAGTATTTT. This encodes CASSLEPGRDGTDTQYF.

The rearrangement joins TRBV6-6 to TRBJ1-5, with D tentatively TRBD1 (6 bases). V gave up 6 bases and J gave up 7 bases, with 19 bases separating them. CDR3 length equals 15 residues. CDR1 and CDR2 from the germline V gene are MNHNY and SVGAGI (reference sequence). CDR3 sequence (DNA): TGTGCCAGCAGCCACCTCGAGGGGGGGGGACAGCCCCAGCATTTT. As protein: CASSHLEGGGQPQHF.

This clone was counted between two and nine times. The rearrangement uses TRBV28 and TRBJ2-2; possible D gene TRBD1, 5 bases. The germline V gene has CDR1 MDHEN and CDR2 SYDVKM. V lost 5 bases and J 4 bases, leaving 14 bases between the germline ends. The CDR3 runs to 15 residues. This CDR3 reads CASSPPAGITGELFF. The CDR3 region has the DNA TGTGCCAGCAGTCCCCCGGCAGGGATCACCGGGGAGCTGTTTTTT.

In DNA, the CDR3 is TGTGCCAGCTCACCGACAGGGGTTGGGGAAAAACTGTTTTTT. Its protein is CASSPTGVGEKLFF. The chain links TRBV18 to TRBJ1-4; TRBD1 agrees at 8 bases. This CDR3 region has 14 residues. Germline CDR1 KGHSH, CDR2 LQKENI. V shed 3 bases, J shed 8 bases, and the junction held 5 bases outside the gene matches.

This chain uses TRBV2 with TRBJ2-1; 7 bases agree with TRBD1. This CDR3 is built from 16 residues. Germline V gene sequence: CDR1 SNHLY, CDR2 FYNNEI. The J segment lost 1 base and the V segment lost 4 bases, leaving 7 bases of the junction unmatched. CDR3 DNA sequence: TGTGCCAGCAGTGCCCCCGGGACAGAGTCCTACAATGAGCAGTTCTTC. It yields the protein CASSAPGTESYNEQFF.

The V call is TRBV28, the J call TRBJ2-5; 10 bases agree with TRBD2. Germline V CDR1 and CDR2: MDHEN, SYDVKM. The ends lost 1 base at V and 2 bases at J; junction bases unmatched: 4. The CDR3 is 16 residues long. The CDR3 coding sequence is TGTGCCAGCAGTTTATTACCAGCGGGAGGGCAAGAGACCCAGTACTTC. This gives the protein CASSLLPAGGQETQYF.

The chain joins TRBV7-9 to TRBJ2-2; 7 nucleotides agree with TRBD2. CDR3 length: 17 residues. V trimming: 5 bases; J trimming: 3 bases; junction bases outside the gene matches: 12. Germline CDR1 is SEHNR and CDR2 is FQNEAQ (reference sequence). The CDR3 spells CASSPPATSVYTGELFF. The CDR3 region has the DNA TGTGCCAGCAGCCCCCCGGCTACTAGCGTTTACACCGGGGAGCTGTTTTTT. The complete variable domain, with remaining parts taken from reference TRBV7-9 and TRBJ2-2, reads DTGVSQNPRHKITKRGQNVTFRCDPISEHNRLYWYRQTLGQGPEFLTYFQNEAQLEKSRLLSDRFSAERPKGSFSTLEIQRTEQGDSAMYLCASSPPATSVYTGELFFGEGSRLTVL.

This clone was counted once. The CDR3 DNA reads TGTGCCTGGGGGCTAGCGGGGCCCCGGCCCGATGAGCAGTTCTTC. Amino acid sequence: CAWGLAGPRPDEQFF. The chain joins TRBV30 to TRBJ2-1; 9 nucleotides match TRBD2. This CDR3 region has 15 residues. Per the germline V gene, CDR1 is GTSNPN and CDR2 is SVGIG (reference sequence). J gave up 8 bases and V 5 bases, and 13 bases lay outside the gene matches.

V is TRBV30 and J is TRBJ2-1, with D possibly being TRBD1 (5 bases). Germline CDR1 and CDR2: GTSNPN and SVGIG (reference sequence). Trimming took 2 bases from V and 3 from J, leaving 8 bases between them. The length of the CDR3 is 13 residues. CDR3 nucleotide sequence: TGTGCCTGGAGTCGTGACAGCTACAATGAGCAGTTCTTC. Its protein product is CAWSRDSYNEQFF.

The chain joins TRBV7-9 to TRBJ2-3; 11 bases map to TRBD2. CDR3 length equals 16 residues. After removal of 5 bases from V and 4 bases from J, the junction contained 8 bases not matched to a gene. Germline V gene data show CDR1 as SEHNR and CDR2 as FQNEAQ (reference sequence). CDR3 protein: CASSARLAGNPDTQYF. The CDR3 nucleotides are TGTGCCAGCAGCGCTCGACTAGCGGGAAACCCAGATACGCAGTATTTT.

The V gene is TRBV7-8, the J gene TRBJ2-7; 12 bases are a match to TRBD2. V shed 5 bases and J 7 bases; nucleotides not matched to a gene: 15. Germline loops: CDR1 SGHVS, CDR2 FQNEAQ. The CDR3 is made up of 17 amino acids. In DNA form, the CDR3 reads TGTGCCAGCAGCCCGGGACTAGCGGGCCTCCCTCTAAGGGAGCAGTACTTC. It specifies CASSPGLAGLPLREQYF.

The V call is TRBV19, the J call TRBJ2-2; no definite D call. Per the germline V gene, CDR1 is LNHDA and CDR2 is SQIVND (reference sequence). The germline V and J ends were trimmed by 5 bases and 0 bases, with 13 bases remaining between them. This CDR3 comprises 16 residues. In nucleotides, the CDR3 is TGTGCCAGTAGTTACTCCCAATTATCGAACACCGGGGAGCTGTTTTTT. Its protein is CASSYSQLSNTGELFF.